The clone carrying this TCR beta chain was seen ten or more times. The CDR3 runs 15 residues. Trimming at V came to 5 bases and at J to 5 bases, leaving 11 bases not matched to a gene. In germline, CDR1 is MNHNS, CDR2 SASEGT. Researchers took RNA transcripts and amplified the TCR beta CDR3 regions from them. Primed by the HTBI set, a first-round RT-PCR was run on the TCR CDR3. TCRdb fed the multiplex PCR reads into MiXCR, producing one record per CDR3 protein. The sample yields 370,000 or so distinct CDR3 sequences, 15% to 17% seen once. This entry comes from a study of T cells in Graves' hyperthyroidism and ophthalmopathy. Using less than 12 ml of fresh peripheral blood, PBMCs were prepared.

The TCR originated in a young woman with Graves' hyperthyroidism that later progressed to Graves' ophthalmopathy. V and J are TRBV6-1 and TRBJ2-5, with 7 bases matching TRBD2. Sequenced: blood. CDR3 DNA: TGTGCCAGCAGTTACGCGGCGGGAGCAGGGGAGACCCAGTACTTC. Encoded protein: CASSYAAGAGETQYF.